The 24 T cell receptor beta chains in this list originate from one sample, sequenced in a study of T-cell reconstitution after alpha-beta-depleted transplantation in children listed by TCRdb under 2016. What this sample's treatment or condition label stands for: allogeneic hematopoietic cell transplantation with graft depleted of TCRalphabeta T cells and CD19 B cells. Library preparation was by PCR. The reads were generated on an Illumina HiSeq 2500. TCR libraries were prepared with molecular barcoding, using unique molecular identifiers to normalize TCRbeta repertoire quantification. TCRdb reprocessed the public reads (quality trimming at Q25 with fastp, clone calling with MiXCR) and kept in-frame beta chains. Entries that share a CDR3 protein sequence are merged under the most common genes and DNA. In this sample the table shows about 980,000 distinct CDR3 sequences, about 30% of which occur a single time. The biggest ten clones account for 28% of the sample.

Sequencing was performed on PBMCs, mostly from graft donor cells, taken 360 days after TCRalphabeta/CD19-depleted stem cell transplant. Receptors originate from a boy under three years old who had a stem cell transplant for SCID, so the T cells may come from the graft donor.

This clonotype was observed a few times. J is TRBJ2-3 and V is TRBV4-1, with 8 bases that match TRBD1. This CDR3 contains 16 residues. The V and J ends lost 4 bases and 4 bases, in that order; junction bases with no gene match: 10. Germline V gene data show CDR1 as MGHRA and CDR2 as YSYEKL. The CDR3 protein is CASSRRDRMGPDTQYF. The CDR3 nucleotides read TGCGCCAGCAGCCGCCGGGACAGGATGGGCCCAGATACGCAGTATTTT.

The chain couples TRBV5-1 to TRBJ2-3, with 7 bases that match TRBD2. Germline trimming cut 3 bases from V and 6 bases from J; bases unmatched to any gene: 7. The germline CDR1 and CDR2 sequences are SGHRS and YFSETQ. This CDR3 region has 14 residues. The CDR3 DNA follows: TGCGCCAGCAGCTCCGGGACTACCAGGGATACGCAGTATTTT. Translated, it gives CASSSGTTRDTQYF.

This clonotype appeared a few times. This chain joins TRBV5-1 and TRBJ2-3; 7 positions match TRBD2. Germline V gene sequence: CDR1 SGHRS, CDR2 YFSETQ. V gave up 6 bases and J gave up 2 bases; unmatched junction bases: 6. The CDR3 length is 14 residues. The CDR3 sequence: CASTRGLSTDTQYF. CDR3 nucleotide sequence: TGCGCCAGCACGAGGGGACTATCCACAGATACGCAGTATTTT.

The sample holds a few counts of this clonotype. CDR3 region: CASSLGADSLYGYTF. In DNA, the CDR3 is TGCGCCAGCAGCTTGGGGGCGGACAGCCTCTATGGCTACACCTTC. The J gene is TRBJ1-2, the V gene TRBV5-1; a weak D match, TRBD1 (6 bases). Germline V gene sequence: CDR1 SGHRS, CDR2 YFSETQ. The CDR3 has 15 amino acids. V dropped 0 bases and J dropped 4 bases, with 13 bases sitting between them.

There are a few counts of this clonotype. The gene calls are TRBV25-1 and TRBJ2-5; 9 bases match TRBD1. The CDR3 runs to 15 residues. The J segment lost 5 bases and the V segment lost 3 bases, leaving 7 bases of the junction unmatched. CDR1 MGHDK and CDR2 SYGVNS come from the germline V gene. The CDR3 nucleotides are TGTGCCAGCAGTGACTATGGGACAGGGAGGGAGACCCAGTACTTC. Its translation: CASSDYGTGRETQYF.

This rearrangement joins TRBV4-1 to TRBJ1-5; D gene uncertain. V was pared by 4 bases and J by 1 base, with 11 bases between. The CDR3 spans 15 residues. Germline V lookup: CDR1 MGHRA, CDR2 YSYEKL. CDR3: CASSPLAGSNQPQHF. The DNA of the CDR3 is TGCGCCAGCAGCCCCCTGGCTGGGAGCAATCAGCCCCAGCATTTT.

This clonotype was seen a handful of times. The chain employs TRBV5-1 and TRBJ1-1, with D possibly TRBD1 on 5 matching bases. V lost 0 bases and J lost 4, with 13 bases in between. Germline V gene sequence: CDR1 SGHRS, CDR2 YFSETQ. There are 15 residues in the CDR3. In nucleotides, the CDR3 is TGCGCCAGCAGCTTGGCCGGGGACCCCGGCACTGAAGCTTTCTTT. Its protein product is CASSLAGDPGTEAFF.

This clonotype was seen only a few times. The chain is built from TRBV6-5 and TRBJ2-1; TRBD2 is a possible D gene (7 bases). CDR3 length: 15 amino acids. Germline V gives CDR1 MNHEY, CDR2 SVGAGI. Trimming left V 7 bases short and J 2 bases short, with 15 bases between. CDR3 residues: CASNRGGGAYNEQFF. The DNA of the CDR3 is TGTGCCAGCAACCGAGGGGGGGGCGCCTACAATGAGCAGTTCTTC.

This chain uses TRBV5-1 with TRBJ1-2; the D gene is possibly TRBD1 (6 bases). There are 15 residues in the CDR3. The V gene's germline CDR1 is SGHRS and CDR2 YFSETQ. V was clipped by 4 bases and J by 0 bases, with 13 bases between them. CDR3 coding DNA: TGCGCCAGCAGCCCCCAACAGGGAGCTAACTATGGCTACACCTTC. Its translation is CASSPQQGANYGYTF.

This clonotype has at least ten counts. The CDR3 protein is CASSYGTGGRTYNEQFF. In nucleotides, the CDR3 is TGTGCCAGCAGTTACGGAACAGGGGGTAGGACCTACAATGAGCAGTTCTTC. J is TRBJ2-1 and V is TRBV6-5; 8 nucleotides align to TRBD1. Germline CDR1 is MNHEY and CDR2 is SVGAGI. The CDR3 contains 17 residues. V was pared by 2 bases and J by 2 bases, with 8 bases of the junction left unmatched.

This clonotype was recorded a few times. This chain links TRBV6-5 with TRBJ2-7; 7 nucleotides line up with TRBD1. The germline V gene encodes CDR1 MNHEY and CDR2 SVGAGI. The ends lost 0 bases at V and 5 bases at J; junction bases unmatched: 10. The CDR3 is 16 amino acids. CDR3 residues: CASSYSGVQGSHEQYF. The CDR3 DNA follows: TGTGCCAGCAGTTACTCGGGAGTACAGGGGTCTCACGAGCAGTACTTC.

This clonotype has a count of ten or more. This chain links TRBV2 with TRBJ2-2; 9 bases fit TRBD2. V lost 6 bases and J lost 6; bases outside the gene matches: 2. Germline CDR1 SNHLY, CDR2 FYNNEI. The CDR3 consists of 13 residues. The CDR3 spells CASRREGPGELFF. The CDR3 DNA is TGTGCCAGCAGGCGGGAGGGTCCCGGGGAGCTGTTTTTT.

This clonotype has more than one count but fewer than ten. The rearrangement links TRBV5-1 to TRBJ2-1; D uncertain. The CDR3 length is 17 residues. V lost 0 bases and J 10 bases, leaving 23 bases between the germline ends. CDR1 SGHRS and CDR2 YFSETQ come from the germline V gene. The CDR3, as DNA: TGCGCCAGCAGCTTGGCTGGGCCGGACCTAAGTCCACGGGAGCAGTTCTTC. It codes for CASSLAGPDLSPREQFF.

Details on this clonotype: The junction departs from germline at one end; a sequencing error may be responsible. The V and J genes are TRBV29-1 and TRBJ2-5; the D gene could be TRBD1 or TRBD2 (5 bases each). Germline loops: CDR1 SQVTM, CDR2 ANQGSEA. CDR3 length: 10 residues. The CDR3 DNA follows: TGCAGCGTTGAAACCGGGACCCCTCGCTTC. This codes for CSVETGTPRF.

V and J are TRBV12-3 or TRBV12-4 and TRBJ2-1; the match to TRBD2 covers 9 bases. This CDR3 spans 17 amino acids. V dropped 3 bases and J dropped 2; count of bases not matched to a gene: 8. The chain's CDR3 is CASSFLGLAGAYNEQFF. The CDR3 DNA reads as TGTGCCAGCAGTTTTCTCGGCTTAGCGGGGGCCTACAATGAGCAGTTCTTC.

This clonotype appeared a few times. CDR3 bases: TGTGCCACCATACTACAGGGGAACACTGAAGCTTTCTTT. Amino acids: CATILQGNTEAFF. This chain uses TRBV24-1 with TRBJ1-1; D is perhaps TRBD1 (6 bases). The CDR3 is made up of 13 amino acids. V gave up 8 bases and J gave up 1 base, with 10 bases separating them. From germline, CDR1 is KGHDR and CDR2 SFDVKD.

CDR3 loop: CASSSSSLAKNIQYF. The CDR3 DNA reads TGTGCCAGCAGTTCCAGTTCCTTAGCCAAAAACATTCAGTACTTC. The J gene is TRBJ2-4, the V gene TRBV28; the D is unclear. Germline V lookup: CDR1 MDHEN, CDR2 SYDVKM. The CDR3 runs to 15 residues. V was clipped by 4 bases and J by 0 bases, with 10 bases between them.

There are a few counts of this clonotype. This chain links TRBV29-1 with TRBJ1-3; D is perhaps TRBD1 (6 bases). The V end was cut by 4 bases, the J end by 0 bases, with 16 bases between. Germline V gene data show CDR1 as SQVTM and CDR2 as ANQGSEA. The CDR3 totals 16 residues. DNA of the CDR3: TGCAGCGTTGTGGTCAGGGGAGTTTTCTCTGGAAACACCATATATTTT. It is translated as CSVVVRGVFSGNTIYF.

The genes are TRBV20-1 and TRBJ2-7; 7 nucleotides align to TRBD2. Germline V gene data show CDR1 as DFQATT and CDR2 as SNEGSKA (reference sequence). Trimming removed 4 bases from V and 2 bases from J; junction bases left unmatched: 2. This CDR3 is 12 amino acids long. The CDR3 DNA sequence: TGCAGTGCTAATGGACTAGCCTACGAGCAGTACTTC. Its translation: CSANGLAYEQYF.

This chain's CDR3 is CASSPNFGQGGTEAFF. Written as DNA, the CDR3 is TGCGCCAGCAGCCCGAATTTTGGGCAGGGTGGGACTGAAGCTTTCTTT. V is TRBV4-1 and J is TRBJ1-1; weak D call: TRBD1 (5 bases). V was clipped by 4 bases and J by 5 bases, with 20 bases between them. The CDR3 is 16 amino acids. The germline V gene has CDR1 MGHRA and CDR2 YSYEKL.

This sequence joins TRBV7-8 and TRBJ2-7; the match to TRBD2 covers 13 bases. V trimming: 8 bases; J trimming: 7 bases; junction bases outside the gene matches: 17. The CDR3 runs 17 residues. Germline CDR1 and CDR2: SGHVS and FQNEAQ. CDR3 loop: CASATGTSGARTLEQYF. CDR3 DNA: TGTGCCAGCGCAACAGGGACTAGCGGGGCAAGGACCTTAGAGCAGTACTTC.

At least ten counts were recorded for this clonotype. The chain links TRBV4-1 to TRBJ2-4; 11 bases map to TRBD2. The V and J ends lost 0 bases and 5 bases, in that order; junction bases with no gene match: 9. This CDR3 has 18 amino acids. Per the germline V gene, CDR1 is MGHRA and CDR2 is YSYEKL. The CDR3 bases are TGCGCCAGCAGCCAAGAGGAACTACTAGCGGGAGTCGAAAACATTCAGTACTTC. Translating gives CASSQEELLAGVENIQYF.

The CDR3 sequence is CASSPPGQGAAWEQYF. In DNA form, the CDR3 reads TGTGCCAGCAGCCCACCGGGACAGGGGGCCGCATGGGAGCAGTACTTC. The chain joins TRBV5-4 to TRBJ2-7; TRBD1 agrees at 12 bases. CDR1 is SGHNT, CDR2 YYREEE, per germline (reference sequence). With 4 bases clipped from V and 7 bases from J, the junction kept 12 bases outside the gene matches. This CDR3 comprises 16 residues.

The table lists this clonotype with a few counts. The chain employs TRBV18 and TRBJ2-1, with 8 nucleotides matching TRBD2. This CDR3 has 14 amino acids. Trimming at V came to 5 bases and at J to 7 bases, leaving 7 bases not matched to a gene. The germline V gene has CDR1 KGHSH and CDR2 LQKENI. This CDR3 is CASSSGTSWNEQFF. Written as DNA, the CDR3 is TGTGCCAGCTCATCCGGGACTAGTTGGAATGAGCAGTTCTTC. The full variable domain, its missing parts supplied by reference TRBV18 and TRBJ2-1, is NAGVMQNPRHLVRRRGQEARLRCSPMKGHSHVYWYRQLPEEGLKFMVYLQKENIIDESGMPKERFSAEFPKEGPSILRIQQVVRGDSAAYFCASSSGTSWNEQFFGPGTRLTVL.